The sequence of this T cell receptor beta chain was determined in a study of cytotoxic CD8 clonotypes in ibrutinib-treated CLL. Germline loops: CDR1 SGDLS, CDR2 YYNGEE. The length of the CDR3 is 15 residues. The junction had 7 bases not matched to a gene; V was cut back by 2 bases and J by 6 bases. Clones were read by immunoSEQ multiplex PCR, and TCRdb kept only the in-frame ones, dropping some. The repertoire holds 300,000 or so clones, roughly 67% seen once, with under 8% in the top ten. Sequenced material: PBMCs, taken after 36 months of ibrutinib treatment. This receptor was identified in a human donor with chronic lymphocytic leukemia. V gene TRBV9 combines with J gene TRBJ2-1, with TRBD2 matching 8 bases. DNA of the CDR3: TGTGCCAGCAGCGTGAGCGGGGGCCTCCTCAATGAGCAGTTCTTC. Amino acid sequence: CASSVSGGLLNEQFF.